This T cell receptor beta chain stems from a study of blood T cell repertoires in COVID-19 (TCRdb year 2020). Regarding the research as a whole: The collaborator samples originated in the United States, Italy and Spain and spanned the acute and convalescent phases of COVID-19. The dataset comprised deeply sampled blood TCRbeta repertoires from subjects exposed to, actively infected with, or recovered from COVID-19. The repertoires were released in a freely available public database intended as a resource for research on the immune response to SARS-CoV-2. The samples were drawn from two sources: the first 160 participants of the ongoing ImmuneRACE study, and 950 to 1,500 subjects contributed by 6 global collaborators. The prospective study material was composed of cDNA or gDNA derived from T cells, B-cell-depleted T cells, or PBMCs. Where available, HLA class I and class II types were obtained from metadata supplied by the sample provider rather than from assay-based typing. Sample metadata almost always included a de-identified subject ID, COVID-19 status, age in years and sex. What the research found in general, with its limitations: The quantity of clinical and demographic metadata differed by source and by participant and was supplied without curation.

A note on this clone: Its target antigen remains unknown. Base-call qualities are not available, and no considerably larger clone is one nucleotide away.

Participants in the prospective study were aged about 18 to 89 years, lived in approximately 26 United States geographic areas, and enrolled through a virtual design. In the prospective study, participants were assigned to cohorts based on the clinical history participants reported in a screening survey and a study questionnaire. For ImmuneRACE Cohort 3, a participant was defined as recovered based on two consecutive negative NP/OP PCR tests, clearance by a healthcare professional, or resolution of symptoms. In the prospective study, whole blood, serum and a nasopharyngeal or oropharyngeal swab were collected from each participant by mobile phlebotomists. Additional blood draws and questionnaires over a 2-month period could optionally be provided by prospective study participants. Blood samples from the prospective study were shipped frozen or at room temperature prior to DNA extraction. The immunoSEQ Assay, a bias-controlled multiplex PCR, was used to amplify TCRbeta CDR3 regions from genomic DNA. From the authors' description of their analysis: Within the assay, amplification of reference gene primers was used to estimate how many nucleated cells each sample contained. To quantify the absolute abundance of each unique TCRbeta CDR3 rearrangement, sequence reads were collapsed and filtered. For each sample, productive Simpson clonality was calculated by taking the square root of Simpson's diversity index across productive rearrangements. TCRdb stores this immuneACCESS table with in-frame sequences only. Part of the clones is absent; in the studies checked, under half of the shortfall reflects unresolved V genes, and no reason is known for the rest. Clone size and the V and J calls come from that table; the DNA yielded D and trimming. Here the sample has about 140,000 clones; around 80% occur a single time. Of the sample, roughly 5.6% falls within the top ten clones.

The CDR3 runs 16 amino acids, cysteine and phenylalanine included. Solely the CDR3 DNA is kept, with 48 bases framed from the first base. CDR1 and CDR2, per the germline V gene, are KGHSH and LQKENI. V is pruned by 5 bases and J by 3 bases, leaving 5 bases of the junction without a gene match. The receptor was isolated from a woman between 50 and 59 years old who had recovered from COVID-19. Rearrangement joined TRBV18 to TRBJ1-3; TRBD1 lines up with 12 middle nucleotides. The sequenced sample was PBMCs or T cells enriched from blood (not recorded which). The sequenced DNA: TGTGCCAGCTCAAGGGACAGGGGGCGGATTGGAAACACCATATATTTT. Its protein product is CASSRDRGRIGNTIYF. Outside the CDR3, residues come from the reference TRBV18 and TRBJ1-3 proteins, so the full variable domain is: NAGVMQNPRHLVRRRGQEARLRCSPMKGHSHVYWYRQLPEEGLKFMVYLQKENIIDESGMPKERFSAEFPKEGPSILRIQQVVRGDSAAYFCASSRDRGRIGNTIYFGEGSWLTVV.